One and the same sample provided the 5 T cell receptor beta chains below, sequenced in a study of cytomegalovirus exposure and HLA in healthy donors. PCR primers comprised 60 Vbeta and 13 Jbeta primers. Assay: immunoSEQ multiplex PCR; the TCRdb copy retains only in-frame clones and omits some. Among 210,000 or so clones, under 90% were seen once, and the ten largest hold about 1.2%. Sequenced input: PBMCs. These receptor sequences come from a human donor in good health.

The V gene is TRBV10-1, the J gene TRBJ2-7; D gene ambiguous. The length of the CDR3 is 12 residues. CDR1 is WNHNN, CDR2 SYGVQD, per germline (reference sequence). V was cut by 6 bases and J by 0 bases, with 6 bases left in between. The CDR3 region has the DNA TGCGCCAGCAGGTTTAGCTCCTACGAGCAGTACTTC. Its protein product is CASRFSSYEQYF.

The rearrangement links TRBV19 to TRBJ2-1; perhaps TRBD2 as D (6 bases). Germline CDR1 reads LNHDA; CDR2 reads SQIVND (reference sequence). The CDR3 contains 13 residues. With 5 bases removed from V and 9 bases from J, the gap between germline ends came to 14 bases. CDR3 DNA sequence: TGTGCCAGTAGTCGTCCCGGACTAATTGAGCAGTTCTTC. Translating gives CASSRPGLIEQFF.

This chain uses TRBV5-4 with TRBJ2-3, with a tentative D call TRBD2 (6 bases). CDR1 is SGHNT, CDR2 YYREEE, per germline (reference sequence). V was shortened by 2 bases and J by 2 bases, with 12 bases between the two germline ends. The CDR3 is 15 residues long. The CDR3 is CASSLRLAATDTQYF. CDR3 DNA sequence: TGTGCCAGCAGCTTAAGGTTAGCGGCCACAGATACGCAGTATTTT.

V is TRBV5-4 and J is TRBJ2-7, with TRBD2 matching 7 bases. The trim removed 0 bases at V and 6 bases at J, leaving 3 bases unmatched. CDR1 and CDR2 from the germline V gene are SGHNT and YYREEE (reference sequence). The CDR3 totals 13 residues. CDR3 in amino acids: CASSLGLAVEQYF. DNA for the CDR3: TGTGCCAGCAGCTTGGGCCTAGCGGTCGAGCAGTACTTC.

This clone has more than one count but fewer than ten. The chain links TRBV7-3 to TRBJ1-2, with unresolved D. The CDR3 consists of 13 residues. The V gene's germline CDR1 is SGHTA and CDR2 FQGTGA. The V end was cut by 2 bases, the J end by 7 bases, with 11 bases between. CDR3 sequence: CASSLFLGTGYTF. Written as DNA, the CDR3 is TGTGCCAGCAGCTTATTCCTGGGCACTGGCTACACCTTC.